This T cell receptor (beta chain) was observed in a study of blood T cell repertoires in COVID-19. Clones were read by immunoSEQ multiplex PCR, and TCRdb kept only the in-frame ones, dropping some. This table has about 210,000 clones, under 95% appearing once. V gave up 5 bases and J gave up 4 bases; unmatched junction bases: 15. The CDR3 has 17 residues. CDR1 and CDR2 (germline): SEHNR, FQNEAQ (reference sequence). This clonotype was obtained from a man younger than 45 with acute or convalescent COVID-19. The source material was peripheral blood. This sequence joins TRBV7-9 and TRBJ2-5, with TRBD1 matching over 8 bases. This CDR3 is CASSQLTRQGSVETQYF. The CDR3 DNA sequence: TGTGCCAGCAGCCAATTGACCAGACAGGGGTCGGTAGAGACCCAGTACTTC. Full variable domain (rest looked up from reference TRBV7-9 and TRBJ2-5): DTGVSQNPRHKITKRGQNVTFRCDPISEHNRLYWYRQTLGQGPEFLTYFQNEAQLEKSRLLSDRFSAERPKGSFSTLEIQRTEQGDSAMYLCASSQLTRQGSVETQYFGPGTRLLVL.